This TCR beta chain emerged from a study of shared clonotypes between healthy human individuals. Assay: immunoSEQ multiplex PCR; the TCRdb copy retains only in-frame clones and omits some. In the table there are about 1 million clones, about 76% of which are singletons. Trimming left V 7 bases short and J 5 bases short, with 8 bases between. Germline assignment: CDR1 LGHNT and CDR2 FRNRAP. CDR3 length equals 11 residues. The TCR comes from a young man in good health. The specimen sequenced was memory CD4+ T cells sorted from blood. The sample's subset: CD45RA-negative fraction. The rearrangement joins TRBV12-5 to TRBJ2-5, with D hard to call. The CDR3 DNA sequence: TGTGCTAGTGCTCTAACGGAGACCCAGTACTTC. Its translation: CASALTETQYF.